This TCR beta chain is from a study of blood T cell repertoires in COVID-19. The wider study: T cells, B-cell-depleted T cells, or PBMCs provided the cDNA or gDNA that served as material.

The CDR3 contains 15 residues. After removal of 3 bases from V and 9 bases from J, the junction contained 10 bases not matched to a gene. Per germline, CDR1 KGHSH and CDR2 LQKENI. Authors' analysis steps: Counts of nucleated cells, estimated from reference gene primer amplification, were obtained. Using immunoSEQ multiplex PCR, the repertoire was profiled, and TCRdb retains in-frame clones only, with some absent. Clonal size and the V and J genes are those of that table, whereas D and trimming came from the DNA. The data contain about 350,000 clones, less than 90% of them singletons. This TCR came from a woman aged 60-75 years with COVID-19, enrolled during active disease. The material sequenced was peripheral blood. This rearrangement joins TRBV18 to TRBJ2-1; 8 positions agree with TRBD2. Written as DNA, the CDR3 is TGTGCCAGCTCACCTCCGGGGGGGCCCCCTGGTGAGCAGTTCTTC. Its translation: CASSPPGGPPGEQFF.